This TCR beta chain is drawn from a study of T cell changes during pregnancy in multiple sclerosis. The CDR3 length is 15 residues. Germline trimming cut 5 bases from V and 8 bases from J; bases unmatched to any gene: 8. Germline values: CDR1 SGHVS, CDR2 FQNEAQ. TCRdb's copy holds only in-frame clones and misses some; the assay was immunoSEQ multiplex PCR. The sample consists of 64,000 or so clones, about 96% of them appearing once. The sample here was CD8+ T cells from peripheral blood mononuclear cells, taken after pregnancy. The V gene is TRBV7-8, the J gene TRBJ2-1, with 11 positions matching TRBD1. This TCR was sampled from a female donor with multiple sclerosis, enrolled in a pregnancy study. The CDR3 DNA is TGTGCCAGCAGCCTACCGGGACAGGGGGTTTATGAGCAGTTCTTC. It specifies CASSLPGQGVYEQFF.